The source of this T cell receptor beta chain is a study of a mutant IDH1 vaccine in newly diagnosed glioma. Study background: Most patients had radiochemotherapy with temozolomide before enrollment; others had one alone.

Study-wide points: Immune responses arising from the vaccine appeared in about 93% of patients.

Here immunoSEQ multiplex PCR was the method, and the copy in TCRdb shows in-frame clones only, minus some. The data hold tens of thousands of clones, with 70% to 90% observed a single time. The V end lost 1 base, the J end lost 1 base, and 7 bases lay between the germline ends. The germline V gene encodes CDR1 SGHVS and CDR2 FNYEAQ. The CDR3 is 14 residues long. Turning to this clone: Its antigen remains unknown.

The time point here: baseline, week 1 (first vaccination visit). The sample's treatment: pre-vaccination baseline after standard-of-care therapy. Donor tumors were new WHO grade 3 or 4 IDH1-mutant, ATRX-lost astrocytomas. V usage is TRBV7-6 and J usage is TRBJ1-1; D possibly corresponds to TRBD1 (5 bases). The clonotype comes from a man between 35 and 55 years old with glioma. Specimen: PBMCs, collected from a glioma patient treated with radiotherapy, temozolomide or both. The CDR3 DNA is TGTGCCAGCAGCTTAGGCAGGGCGAACACTGAAGCTTTCTTT. Protein: CASSLGRANTEAFF. Looking up the rest from reference TRBV7-6 and TRBJ1-1 gives the full variable domain: GAGVSQSPRYKVTKRGQDVALRCDPISGHVSLYWYRQALGQGPEFLTYFNYEAQQDKSGLPNDRFSAERPEGSISTLTIQRTEQRDSAMYRCASSLGRANTEAFFGQGTRLTVV.